These 16 T cell receptor beta chains share one sample of origin, sequenced in a study of cytomegalovirus exposure and HLA in healthy donors. Amplification used 60 Vbeta primers and 13 Jbeta primers. Generated by immunoSEQ multiplex PCR, the TCRdb table keeps only in-frame clones and is missing some. This table holds 70,000 to 90,000 clones, roughly 70% found once. Sample: PBMCs. Receptors originate from a man aged 55 to 70 in good health and CMV-seropositive.

The chain links TRBV6-1 to TRBJ2-6; TRBD2 is a possible D gene (6 bases). Trimming removed 9 bases at V and 0 bases at J, with 9 bases between. The CDR3 extends over 14 amino acids. Germline V lookup: CDR1 MNHNS, CDR2 SASEGT. CDR3 residues: CASGSGSGANVLTF. In DNA form, the CDR3 reads TGTGCCAGTGGTAGCGGCTCTGGGGCCAACGTCCTGACTTTC.

The chain carries TRBV10-3 and TRBJ2-7; no definite D call. Germline loops: CDR1 ENHRY, CDR2 SYGVKD. V lost 4 bases and J lost 3, with 16 bases in between. This CDR3 comprises 15 residues. In DNA, the CDR3 is TGTGCCATCAGTGGAGGATCGGCTTCCTTCTACGAGCAGTACTTC. Translated: CAISGGSASFYEQYF.

CDR3: CASRLAGGNEQFF. DNA for the CDR3: TGCGCCAGCAGACTAGCGGGAGGCAATGAGCAGTTCTTC. The rearrangement links TRBV5-1 to TRBJ2-1; 12 nucleotides agree with TRBD2. V lost 5 bases and J lost 6; bases outside the gene matches: 0. The CDR3 loop spans 13 amino acids. The germline V gene encodes CDR1 SGHRS and CDR2 YFSETQ. The variable domain in full, completed from reference TRBV5-1 and TRBJ2-1, reads KAGVTQTPRYLIKTRGQQVTLSCSPISGHRSVSWYQQTPGQGLQFLFEYFSETQRNKGNFPGRFSGRQFSNSRSEMNVSTLELGDSALYLCASRLAGGNEQFFGPGTRLTVL.

The rearrangement links TRBV11-2 to TRBJ2-1; D is uncertain. CDR3 length equals 11 residues. Looked up from germline, CDR1 is SGHAT and CDR2 is FQNNGV. Deletions cut 5 bases from V and 10 bases from J, with 9 bases between. CDR3 sequence: CASSRAWEQFF. CDR3 coding DNA: TGTGCCAGCAGCCGAGCATGGGAGCAGTTCTTC.

The rearrangement joins TRBV6-1 to TRBJ2-1, with 8 bases aligning to TRBD2. Germline loops: CDR1 MNHNS, CDR2 SASEGT. There are 15 residues in the CDR3. Trimming took 2 bases from V and 8 from J; bases not matched to a gene: 8. CDR3 DNA sequence: TGTGCCAGCAGTGAAAACCTTCCCGGGGGGGATGAGCAGTTCTTC. Its translation is CASSENLPGGDEQFF.

The rearrangement uses TRBV28 and TRBJ2-7; D is possibly TRBD1 (8 bases). Trimming removed 5 bases from V and 2 bases from J, with 16 bases in between. CDR3 length equals 15 residues. Germline V lookup: CDR1 MDHEN, CDR2 SYDVKM. The CDR3 DNA sequence: TGTGCCAGCAGTCTAACAGGGGGGGTCACCTACGAGCAGTACTTC. Translated: CASSLTGGVTYEQYF. Using reference TRBV28 and TRBJ2-7 for the parts outside the CDR3, the full variable domain is DVKVTQSSRYLVKRTGEKVFLECVQDMDHENMFWYRQDPGLGLRLIYFSYDVKMKEKGDIPEGYSVSREKKERFSLILESASTNQTSMYLCASSLTGGVTYEQYFGPGTRLTVT.

The CDR3 DNA is TGTGCCAGCAGTTACGTCGCAGGGTCGGCTGGAAACACCATATATTTT. Amino acid sequence: CASSYVAGSAGNTIYF. The V and J genes are TRBV6-5 and TRBJ1-3; weak D call: TRBD1 (5 bases). The CDR3 is 16 residues long. Trimming cost V 2 bases and J 2 bases, with 13 bases left between them. The germline gives CDR1 MNHEY, CDR2 SVGAGI.

This chain uses TRBV4-3 with TRBJ1-2, with D perhaps matching TRBD1 (6 bases). This CDR3 region has 15 residues. Trimming removed 0 bases at V and 9 bases at J, with 17 bases between. Germline V gene sequence: CDR1 LGHNA, CDR2 YSLEER. Here the CDR3 reads CASSQDLGAPGSYTF. CDR3 coding DNA: TGCGCCAGCAGCCAAGATCTGGGGGCTCCTGGAAGCTACACCTTC.

This clone has a single count. The V and J genes are TRBV19 and TRBJ2-7; TRBD1 is a possible D gene (5 bases). The V and J ends lost 2 bases and 5 bases respectively, with 10 bases between them. Germline CDR1 and CDR2: LNHDA and SQIVND (reference sequence). The CDR3 runs 13 residues. DNA of the CDR3: TGTGCCAGTAGTATATCAGGGTGGGACGAGCAGTACTTC. Translation gives CASSISGWDEQYF.

V gene TRBV5-1 combines with J gene TRBJ2-2; TRBD1 matches 10 bases. J lost 6 bases, V lost 5 bases, and 4 bases had no gene match. Germline lookup yields CDR1 SGHRS and CDR2 YFSETQ. The CDR3 runs 14 residues. The CDR3 loop reads CASSAGQGPGELFF. In nucleotides, the CDR3 is TGCGCCAGCAGTGCGGGACAGGGGCCCGGGGAGCTGTTTTTT.

The V and J genes are TRBV6-5 and TRBJ1-1, with D tentatively TRBD1 (5 bases). From germline, CDR1 is MNHEY and CDR2 SVGAGI. The CDR3 has 14 amino acids. Trimming removed 2 bases at V and 2 bases at J, with 9 bases between. The CDR3 region is CASSYRGGNTEAFF. CDR3 in DNA: TGTGCCAGCAGTTACCGGGGGGGAAACACTGAAGCTTTCTTT.

CDR3 nucleotides: TGTGCCAGCAGTCAACAGGGGTTCCCCTACACTGAAGCTTTCTTT. It yields the protein CASSQQGFPYTEAFF. The chain is built from TRBV6-4 and TRBJ1-1; TRBD1 aligns across 7 bases. Germline V gene lookup returns CDR1 MRHNA and CDR2 SNTAGT. CDR3 length equals 15 residues. J lost 3 bases, V lost 5 bases, and 9 bases had no gene match.

The gene calls are TRBV28 and TRBJ2-2; D remains ambiguous. This CDR3 is 12 amino acids long. The ends were cut back, 3 bases at V and 4 bases at J, with 3 bases in the middle. Germline-derived CDR1 and CDR2 are MDHEN and SYDVKM. The CDR3 here is CASSLSTGELFF. The CDR3 DNA reads as TGTGCCAGCAGTTTGAGCACCGGGGAGCTGTTTTTT.

The table lists this clone with a few counts. This chain links TRBV27 with TRBJ2-1, with TRBD2 matching over 8 bases. The CDR3 loop spans 17 amino acids. Germline V CDR1 and CDR2: MNHEY, SMNVEV (reference sequence). Unmatched junction bases numbered 11, after V lost 3 bases and J lost 4 bases. DNA of the CDR3: TGTGCCAGCAGTTTGGGGGGACCTAGCGGGCTGTACAATGAGCAGTTCTTC. Protein product: CASSLGGPSGLYNEQFF.

V gene TRBV28 combines with J gene TRBJ2-7; the D gene is possibly TRBD1 (5 bases). V was pared by 5 bases and J by 3 bases, with 14 bases between. This CDR3 has 14 residues. Looked up from germline, CDR1 is MDHEN and CDR2 is SYDVKM. Written as DNA, the CDR3 is TGTGCCAGCAGTCTCACCTCAAGGGGCTACGAGCAGTACTTC. Its translation: CASSLTSRGYEQYF.

The J gene is TRBJ2-5, the V gene TRBV7-2, with D uncertain. Germline V CDR1 and CDR2: SGHTA, FQGNSA. V was pared by 1 base and J by 0 bases, with 6 bases between. The CDR3 sequence is 14 residues long. This CDR3 reads CASSLVQYQETQYF. DNA of the CDR3: TGTGCCAGCAGCTTAGTGCAGTACCAAGAGACCCAGTACTTC.